These 25 T cell receptor beta chains were sequenced from one sample in a study of STAT5B mutations in CD4+ large granular lymphocyte leukemia. Libraries were prepared by immunoSEQ multiplex PCR; TCRdb keeps only in-frame clonotypes and omits some of them. The sample carries around 34,000 clones, around four fifths recorded once. What was sequenced was CD4+ T cells from blood buffy coats. Receptors were obtained from a human donor in good health.

The chain employs TRBV6-6 and TRBJ2-2; no firm D call. The V and J ends lost 7 bases and 6 bases respectively, with 12 bases between them. The CDR3 is made up of 13 amino acids. Germline-derived CDR1 and CDR2 are MNHNY and SVGAGI (reference sequence). The CDR3 region is CASTTPGSGELFF. CDR3 in DNA: TGTGCCAGCACGACCCCGGGCTCCGGGGAGCTGTTTTTT.

The rearrangement joins TRBV27 to TRBJ2-7; the D gene is possibly TRBD2 (5 bases). In germline, CDR1 is MNHEY, CDR2 SMNVEV (reference sequence). This CDR3 is 14 amino acids long. Trimming removed 6 bases from V and 3 bases from J, with 15 bases in between. CDR3 protein: CASRSGGNLYEQYF. In DNA, the CDR3 is TGTGCCAGCAGGAGTGGAGGAAACCTCTACGAGCAGTACTTC.

The genes are TRBV5-6 and TRBJ1-1, with 9 bases identical to TRBD1. The trim removed 3 bases at V and 1 base at J, leaving 4 bases unmatched. The CDR3 length is 15 residues. In germline, CDR1 is SGHDT, CDR2 YYEEEE. The CDR3 bases are TGTGCCAGCAGCTACCACAGGGGGCGGAACACTGAAGCTTTCTTT. Its translation is CASSYHRGRNTEAFF.

The chain couples TRBV29-1 to TRBJ2-5, with 9 bases lining up with TRBD1. Matching the DNA end better, TRBJ2-7 makes the J call doubtful. The CDR3 is 12 amino acids. Germline V gene sequence: CDR1 SQVTM, CDR2 ANQGSEA. The CDR3 protein is CSVRTGDAEQYF. DNA of the CDR3: TGCAGCGTGAGGACAGGGGATGCCGAGCAGTACTTC.

The gene calls are TRBV11-2 and TRBJ1-1; D call uncertain. CDR1 and CDR2 from the germline V gene are SGHAT and FQNNGV. The CDR3 length is 14 residues. The ends were cut back, 5 bases at V and 1 base at J, with 11 bases in the middle. CDR3 protein: CASSPSRGNTEAFF. The CDR3 bases are TGTGCCAGCAGCCCCTCCAGAGGGAACACTGAAGCTTTCTTT.

The chain combines TRBV1 with TRBJ2-1; TRBD2 was called by the table and not checked on the DNA. TRBV1 is a pseudogene. This CDR3 is 15 amino acids long. The CDR3: CTRRDGLPVGGEQFF. The CDR3 DNA sequence: TGCACCAGGCGGGACGGGCTCCCAGTTGGGGGTGAGCAGTTCTTC.

This rearrangement joins TRBV11-2 to TRBJ2-1, with D unresolved. CDR1 and CDR2 (germline): SGHAT, FQNNGV. The CDR3 covers 11 residues. V was cut by 5 bases and J by 5 bases, with 4 bases left in between. The CDR3 DNA is TGTGCCAGCAGCAAGAACAATGAGCAGTTCTTC. Its protein is CASSKNNEQFF.

The gene calls are TRBV5-1 and TRBJ1-1; D is ambiguous. Germline CDR1 SGHRS, CDR2 YFSETQ. Deletions cut 4 bases from V and 6 bases from J, with 16 bases between. This CDR3 region has 14 residues. The CDR3 protein is CASSAVSGVAEAFF. The CDR3 DNA reads as TGCGCCAGCAGCGCCGTGTCCGGGGTGGCTGAAGCTTTCTTT.

This chain joins TRBV11-3 and TRBJ2-7; 9 nucleotides align to TRBD1. The trim removed 3 bases at V and 1 base at J, leaving 7 bases unmatched. Germline assignment: CDR1 SGHNT and CDR2 YENEEA. The CDR3 extends over 16 amino acids. CDR3 DNA: TGTGCCAGCAGCTTGGGACAGGGTCCCACTTCCTACGAGCAGTACTTC. It is translated as CASSLGQGPTSYEQYF.

This clone was seen once. The chain uses TRBV2 and TRBJ2-2; D not certain. Trimming pared 6 bases from V and 5 bases from J, leaving 13 bases between. This CDR3 has 14 amino acids. Germline CDR1 SNHLY, CDR2 FYNNEI. The DNA of the CDR3 is TGTGCCAGCAGCCGGGCGACACCAACCGGGGAGCTGTTTTTT. It is translated as CASSRATPTGELFF.

A few counts support this clone. This chain links TRBV7-9 with TRBJ2-1; 12 nucleotides match TRBD2. Trimming removed 5 bases from V and 1 base from J; junction bases left unmatched: 12. Germline values: CDR1 SEHNR, CDR2 FQNEAQ (reference sequence). The CDR3 runs to 19 residues. This CDR3 is CASSGRTSGIGGSYNEQFF. The CDR3, as DNA: TGTGCCAGCAGCGGCCGGACTAGCGGGATAGGGGGGTCCTACAATGAGCAGTTCTTC.

The chain is built from TRBV9 and TRBJ2-5; 10 positions agree with TRBD1. CDR1 is SGDLS, CDR2 YYNGEE, per germline. Trimming at V came to 4 bases and at J to 2 bases, leaving 5 bases not matched to a gene. The CDR3 runs to 15 residues. The CDR3 reads CASSLRTGGQETQYF. The CDR3 DNA reads as TGTGCCAGCAGCTTAAGGACAGGGGGGCAAGAGACCCAGTACTTC.

J is TRBJ2-7 and V is TRBV29-1; 7 nucleotides agree with TRBD1. After removal of 6 bases from V and 6 bases from J, the junction contained 20 bases not matched to a gene. Germline V CDR1 and CDR2: SQVTM, ANQGSEA. The CDR3 runs to 16 residues. DNA for the CDR3: TGCAGCGTACTGGCGAAGGGGGCAAGCTCGGGTCGCGAGCAGTACTTC. Residues: CSVLAKGASSGREQYF.

This clone has a single count. The gene calls are TRBV9 and TRBJ2-1; 9 bases match TRBD1. J gave up 5 bases and V 2 bases, and 11 bases lay outside the gene matches. This CDR3 is 17 amino acids long. Per germline, CDR1 SGDLS and CDR2 YYNGEE. DNA for the CDR3: TGTGCCAGCAGCGTCCGGGTCCGGGACAGGGCGCACAATGAGCAGTTCTTC. It translates to CASSVRVRDRAHNEQFF. Full variable domain (outside the CDR3, taken from reference TRBV9 and TRBJ2-1): DSGVTQTPKHLITATGQRVTLRCSPRSGDLSVYWYQQSLDQGLQFLIQYYNGEERAKGNILERFSAQQFPDLHSELNLSSLELGDSALYFCASSVRVRDRAHNEQFFGPGTRLTVL.

This clone has more than one count but fewer than ten. V usage is TRBV7-9 and J usage is TRBJ1-3, with a tentative D call TRBD1 (5 bases). CDR1 and CDR2 (germline): SEHNR, FQNEAQ (reference sequence). The CDR3 consists of 13 residues. V was shortened by 7 bases and J by 4 bases, with 11 bases between the two germline ends. In nucleotides, the CDR3 is TGTGCCAGCACCCCTTGGGGGGGAAACACCATATATTTT. Amino acid sequence: CASTPWGGNTIYF.

The chain carries TRBV5-5 and TRBJ2-2; possible D gene TRBD1, 6 bases. Germline CDR1 reads SGHKS; CDR2 reads YYEKEE (reference sequence). This CDR3 is 15 amino acids long. V was clipped by 0 bases and J by 1 base, with 7 bases between them. The CDR3 nucleotides read TGTGCCAGCAGCTTGGCACAGGGGAACACCGGGGAGCTGTTTTTT. Its translation: CASSLAQGNTGELFF.

This chain connects TRBV6-1 to TRBJ1-2; D is unclear. The CDR3 has 13 residues. Germline assignment: CDR1 MNHNS and CDR2 SASEGT. Trimming cost V 11 bases and J 0 bases, with 13 bases left between them. The CDR3 here is CASYRGSNYGYTF. CDR3 DNA sequence: TGTGCCTCCTACAGAGGATCTAACTATGGCTACACCTTC.

This clone occurred once. The rearrangement uses TRBV1 and TRBJ2-2; TRBD2, as called in the table, went unchecked against the DNA. TRBV1 is tagged as a pseudogene. The CDR3 has 16 residues. CDR3 protein: CTSSHGAGPTTGELFF. CDR3 in DNA: TGCACCAGCAGCCACGGAGCGGGACCGACCACCGGGGAGCTGTTTTTT.

This chain joins TRBV7-2 and TRBJ2-6; D is undetermined. CDR3 length: 13 amino acids. V lost 11 bases, J lost 1 base, and 9 bases lay in between. Germline CDR1 SGHTA, CDR2 FQGNSA. CDR3 nucleotides: TGTGCCGTAACGGTTTCTGGGGCCAACGTCCTGACTTTC. This gives the protein CAVTVSGANVLTF.

V usage is TRBV7-2 and J usage is TRBJ2-1, with 7 bases identical to TRBD2. This CDR3 is 17 amino acids long. In germline, CDR1 is SGHTA, CDR2 FQGNSA. Trimming at V came to 3 bases and at J to 1 base, leaving 9 bases not matched to a gene. The CDR3 is CASSLTLAGGSYNEQFF. CDR3 DNA sequence: TGTGCCAGCAGCTTGACTTTAGCGGGTGGGTCCTACAATGAGCAGTTCTTC.

This clone has only one observation. The rearrangement links TRBV7-9 to TRBJ2-7; the match to TRBD2 covers 15 bases. The CDR3 is 19 amino acids. V dropped 5 bases and J dropped 5; count of bases not matched to a gene: 16. Germline V CDR1 and CDR2: SEHNR, FQNEAQ (reference sequence). The CDR3 DNA sequence: TGTGCCAGCAGCCCGGGACTAGCGGGAGGCGTTCTCCTACGAGACGAGCAGTACTTC. This translates into CASSPGLAGGVLLRDEQYF.

The V and J genes are TRBV15 and TRBJ2-5; TRBD2 matches 10 bases. The CDR3 runs to 16 residues. Germline CDR1 is LNHNV and CDR2 is YYDKDF (reference sequence). Trimming took 3 bases from V and 0 from J; bases not matched to a gene: 4. This CDR3 is CATSRDLAGDQETQYF. CDR3 DNA sequence: TGTGCCACCAGCAGGGACCTAGCGGGGGACCAAGAGACCCAGTACTTC. Variable domain in full (rest from reference TRBV15 and TRBJ2-5): DAMVIQNPRYQVTQFGKPVTLSCSQTLNHNVMYWYQQKSSQAPKLLFHYYDKDFNNEADTPDNFQSRRPNTSFCFLDIRSPGLGDTAMYLCATSRDLAGDQETQYFGPGTRLLVL.

This clone was counted a single time. The V gene is TRBV19, the J gene TRBJ2-5; D is ambiguous. The CDR3 has 13 residues. V lost 3 bases to trimming and J lost 5 bases, with 10 bases between them. Per germline, CDR1 LNHDA and CDR2 SQIVND (reference sequence). The CDR3 nucleotides read TGTGCCAGTAGTATTGGTGGCCGCGAGACCCAGTACTTC. It encodes CASSIGGRETQYF.

V usage is TRBV10-3 and J usage is TRBJ2-7; D possibly uses TRBD1 or TRBD2 (9 bases each). Germline loops: CDR1 ENHRY, CDR2 SYGVKD. The CDR3 totals 14 residues. V was pared by 10 bases and J by 3 bases, with 19 bases between. The CDR3 DNA is TGTGCCACACAGGGGGCGGGAGGGGACTACGAGCAGTACTTC. Translated: CATQGAGGDYEQYF.

V and J are TRBV6-6 and TRBJ1-4; TRBD1 agrees at 10 bases. The CDR3 spans 14 residues. Germline CDR1 reads MNHNY; CDR2 reads SVGAGI (reference sequence). V shed 5 bases and J 6 bases; nucleotides not matched to a gene: 3. The CDR3 sequence is CASSEGQGYEKLFF. The CDR3 region has the DNA TGTGCCAGCAGTGAGGGACAGGGGTATGAAAAACTGTTTTTT.